The present T cell receptor (beta chain) was sequenced within a study of blood T cell repertoires in COVID-19. About the study: Donors in the United States, Italy and Spain gave samples during acute or convalescent COVID-19. T cells, B-cell-depleted T cells, or PBMCs provided the cDNA or gDNA that served as material.

Authors' processing steps: By means of reference gene primer amplification, nucleated cell counts were estimated. Clones were read by immunoSEQ multiplex PCR, and TCRdb kept only the in-frame ones, dropping some. V, J and clone size were drawn from that table, and D and trimming were deduced from the DNA. The profile shows approximately 94,000 clones, 75% to 95% of them singletons. Germline CDR1 is LNHDA and CDR2 is SQIVND (reference sequence). The length of the CDR3 is 16 residues. Germline trimming cut 5 bases from V and 4 bases from J; bases unmatched to any gene: 12. The sequence derives from a woman in her 50s in a cohort sampled during active COVID-19. The sequenced sample consisted of peripheral blood. The gene calls are TRBV19 and TRBJ2-5; 8 bases are shared with TRBD1. CDR3 loop: CASSATPGTGGETQYF. The CDR3 DNA sequence: TGTGCCAGTAGTGCCACTCCCGGGACAGGCGGAGAGACCCAGTACTTC.